This T cell receptor beta chain was captured in a study of blood T cells in healthy people across ages. A second PCR, run for roughly 7 to 12 cycles, used a sample-barcoded 5' primer plus a J-beta primer mix. TCRdb fed the 5' RACE reads into MiXCR, producing one record per CDR3 protein. The table shows 730,000 or so distinct CDR3 sequences, with around two fifths occurring only once. The germline V gene encodes CDR1 SGDLS and CDR2 YYNGEE. The CDR3 totals 16 residues. Details on this clonotype: An end of the junction differs from the germline gene, which may be a read error.

The material sequenced was blood. The rearrangement uses TRBV9 and TRBJ1-4; a weak D match, TRBD1 (5 bases). The clonotype originates from a man at least 80 years old in good health. CDR3 coding DNA: TGTGCCAGCAGCGTAGGGGTATGGAGGGGAGGGGAAAAACTTTTTTTT. Translation: CASSVGVWRGGEKLFF.